Each of the 28 T cell receptor beta chains below was sequenced from the same sample in a study of blood T cell repertoires in COVID-19. Libraries were prepared by immunoSEQ multiplex PCR; TCRdb keeps only in-frame clonotypes and omits some of them. The table records about 33,000 clones, nearly 90% of them present only once. Sample: peripheral blood. The receptor set was obtained from a human donor in a cohort sampled during active COVID-19.

V gene TRBV4-2 combines with J gene TRBJ1-1; D is unresolved. The CDR3 runs to 16 residues. The ends were cut back, 0 bases at V and 4 bases at J, with 15 bases in the middle. From germline, CDR1 is LGHNA and CDR2 YNFKEQ. This CDR3 reads CASSQDGTGGSTEAFF. CDR3 DNA sequence: TGTGCCAGCAGCCAAGATGGTACCGGAGGGAGCACTGAAGCTTTCTTT.

CDR3 sequence (DNA): TGCGCCAGCAGCTTGGCACAGGGGTCCGGGGAGCTGTTTTTT. Amino acid sequence: CASSLAQGSGELFF. The V and J genes are TRBV5-1 and TRBJ2-2, with 7 bases fitting TRBD1. The ends lost 0 bases at V and 6 bases at J; junction bases unmatched: 2. Looked up from germline, CDR1 is SGHRS and CDR2 is YFSETQ. The CDR3 sequence is 14 residues long.

The chain couples TRBV3-1 (or the pseudogene TRBV3-2) to TRBJ2-7; the match to TRBD2 covers 9 bases. This CDR3 has 16 amino acids. Germline CDR1 reads LGHDT; CDR2 reads YNNKEL (reference sequence). V was pared by 0 bases and J by 7 bases, with 10 bases of the junction left unmatched. The DNA for the CDR3 is TGTGCCAGCAGCCAAGATATGGCGGGGGGGCGAAGGGAGCAGTACTTC. Amino acids: CASSQDMAGGRREQYF.

This CDR3 reads CASSKGAQAGGAVNEQFF. In DNA form, the CDR3 reads TGTGCCAGCAGCAAAGGGGCCCAAGCGGGGGGGGCCGTCAATGAGCAGTTCTTC. The genes are TRBV21-1 and TRBJ2-1; the D call in the table, TRBD2, was not verified against the DNA. TRBV21-1 is a listed pseudogene. The CDR3 totals 18 residues.

V and J are TRBV12-3 or TRBV12-4 and TRBJ2-7; possible D gene TRBD1, 5 bases. V lost 3 bases to trimming and J lost 5 bases, with 11 bases between them. The CDR3 has 13 residues. CDR3 coding DNA: TGTGCCAGCAGTTTTTGGCAGGGTGACGAGCAGTACTTC. This codes for CASSFWQGDEQYF.

In DNA, the CDR3 is TGTGCCATCAGTGAGTCTCTAGCGGGGGGTCAAGAGACCCAGTACTTC. Its protein is CAISESLAGGQETQYF. The chain carries TRBV10-3 and TRBJ2-5; 11 nucleotides agree with TRBD2. This CDR3 comprises 16 residues. The trim removed 0 bases at V and 2 bases at J, leaving 2 bases unmatched. Germline CDR1 is ENHRY and CDR2 is SYGVKD.

The V call is TRBV7-3, the J call TRBJ2-2; D remains unclear. The CDR3 runs 15 residues. In germline, CDR1 is SGHTA, CDR2 FQGTGA. The V and J ends lost 0 bases and 6 bases respectively, with 11 bases between them. The CDR3 DNA is TGTGCCAGCAGCTTAACCTCGAGTGAGCCCGGGGAGCTGTTTTTT. Protein sequence: CASSLTSSEPGELFF.

The chain joins TRBV11-1 to TRBJ2-7; 11 bases line up with TRBD1. This CDR3 is 15 amino acids long. The germline V gene encodes CDR1 SGHAT and CDR2 FQDESV (reference sequence). Trimming removed 5 bases from V and 6 bases from J; junction bases left unmatched: 9. CDR3 DNA: TGTGCCAGCAGCATGGGACAGGGGGTGCGGCGCGAGCAGTACTTC. Its protein product is CASSMGQGVRREQYF. The entire variable domain, with the rest obtained from reference TRBV11-1 and TRBJ2-7, is as follows: EAEVAQSPRYKITEKSQAVAFWCDPISGHATLYWYRQILGQGPELLVQFQDESVVDDSQLPKDRFSAERLKGVDSTLKIQPAELGDSAMYLCASSMGQGVRREQYFGPGTRLTVT.

The genes are TRBV10-3 and TRBJ2-4; a weak D match, TRBD1 (6 bases). This CDR3 is 14 amino acids long. The germline V gene has CDR1 ENHRY and CDR2 SYGVKD. Trimming took off 3 bases at V and 6 bases at J, with 12 bases between the two ends. The CDR3 sequence is CAISDQGHVNIQYF. The CDR3, as DNA: TGTGCCATCAGTGATCAGGGGCATGTAAACATTCAGTACTTC.

This chain links TRBV5-4 with TRBJ2-7; TRBD1 matches 7 bases. The V gene's germline CDR1 is SGHNT and CDR2 YYREEE (reference sequence). The CDR3 spans 14 residues. Trimming removed 4 bases from V and 1 base from J; junction bases left unmatched: 5. The CDR3 reads CASSADRFSYEQYF. The CDR3 DNA sequence: TGTGCCAGCAGCGCGGACAGGTTTTCCTACGAGCAGTACTTC.

The table lists this clone with a count of one. This sequence joins TRBV4-1 and TRBJ2-1; a weak D match, TRBD2 (7 bases). The CDR3 loop spans 12 amino acids. Trimming stripped 1 base from V and 13 bases from J, with 11 bases between. CDR1 and CDR2 (germline): MGHRA, YSYEKL. The CDR3 nucleotides read TGCGCCAGCAGCCAAGTGGCGGGGGCCCAGTTCTTC. Its protein product is CASSQVAGAQFF.

This clone was seen a handful of times. The chain is built from TRBV6-5 and TRBJ1-1; D is undetermined. Germline V gene lookup returns CDR1 MNHEY and CDR2 SVGAGI. V dropped 5 bases and J dropped 5 bases, with 6 bases sitting between them. The CDR3 is 11 residues long. DNA of the CDR3: TGTGCCAGCAGTACACATACTGAAGCTTTCTTT. This sequence encodes CASSTHTEAFF.

In DNA, the CDR3 is TGTGCCAGCAGTCCCGGGACACTCGACTACGAGCAGTACTTC. Translated: CASSPGTLDYEQYF. The gene calls are TRBV6-2 or TRBV6-3 and TRBJ2-7; D perhaps matches TRBD1 (6 bases). Germline V gene sequence: CDR1 MNHEY, CDR2 SVGEGT. This CDR3 has 14 residues. Between the trimmed V and J ends, which lost 5 bases and 3 bases, there was a span of 14 bases.

This chain joins TRBV2 and TRBJ2-3; D gene uncertain. CDR3 size: 15 residues. The V gene's germline CDR1 is SNHLY and CDR2 FYNNEI. Trimming removed 7 bases at V and 0 bases at J, with 14 bases between. CDR3 region: CASIPKTSSTDTQYF. CDR3 nucleotides: TGTGCCAGCATTCCGAAGACATCTAGCACAGATACGCAGTATTTT.

The chain uses TRBV7-9 and TRBJ2-3, with TRBD2 as a possible D gene (6 bases). V lost 1 base to trimming and J lost 7 bases, with 12 bases between them. The CDR3 totals 14 residues. Germline V gives CDR1 SEHNR, CDR2 FQNEAQ (reference sequence). CDR3 region: CASSLVRDGHTQYF. CDR3 nucleotide sequence: TGTGCCAGCAGCTTAGTGCGGGACGGTCATACGCAGTATTTT.

J is TRBJ2-5 and V is TRBV5-1, with 7 nucleotides matching TRBD1. After removal of 0 bases from V and 6 bases from J, the junction contained 2 bases not matched to a gene. The germline V gene encodes CDR1 SGHRS and CDR2 YFSETQ. The CDR3 is 13 residues long. CDR3 bases: TGCGCCAGCAGCTTGGAACAGGGGAAGACCCAGTACTTC. Its translation: CASSLEQGKTQYF.

This chain joins TRBV19 and TRBJ2-6, with D maybe TRBD1 (6 bases). CDR3 length: 17 amino acids. The V gene's germline CDR1 is LNHDA and CDR2 SQIVND (reference sequence). V was pared by 7 bases and J by 0 bases, with 16 bases between. The CDR3 region is CASTPRTASSGANVLTF. DNA of the CDR3: TGTGCCAGTACCCCTCGGACAGCCAGCTCTGGGGCCAACGTCCTGACTTTC.

This chain uses TRBV19 with TRBJ1-5; D is undetermined. The CDR3 is made up of 14 amino acids. CDR1 is LNHDA and CDR2 is SQIVND in the germline V gene (reference sequence). Between the trimmed V and J ends, which lost 4 bases and 2 bases, there was a span of 9 bases. As DNA, the CDR3 is TGTGCCAGTAGTAGGAGAGCGGGCAATCAGCCCCAGCATTTT. Translating gives CASSRRAGNQPQHF.

The CDR3 sequence is CATPHGEGSNQPQHF. The CDR3 DNA follows: TGTGCCACCCCTCATGGGGAGGGCAGCAATCAGCCCCAGCATTTT. This chain uses TRBV24-1 with TRBJ1-5, with D uncertain. Germline V lookup: CDR1 KGHDR, CDR2 SFDVKD. CDR3 length: 15 residues. Trimming pared 9 bases from V and 1 base from J, leaving 15 bases between.

The V gene is TRBV6-5, the J gene TRBJ1-6; D is perhaps TRBD1 (6 bases). CDR3 length: 14 amino acids. Deletions cut 6 bases from V and 7 bases from J, with 13 bases between. The germline V gene has CDR1 MNHEY and CDR2 SVGAGI. In DNA, the CDR3 is TGTGCCAGCAGCACAGACAGGACCAATTCACCCCTCCACTTT. It is translated as CASSTDRTNSPLHF.

The J gene is TRBJ2-7, the V gene TRBV19; tentative D call: TRBD2 (5 bases). The CDR3 is 11 residues long. The V end lost 7 bases, the J end lost 11 bases, and 15 bases lay between the germline ends. Germline V gene data show CDR1 as LNHDA and CDR2 as SQIVND (reference sequence). CDR3 region: CASKFGERKYF. As DNA, the CDR3 is TGTGCCAGTAAGTTTGGGGAGCGGAAGTACTTC.

This chain joins TRBV6-2 or TRBV6-3 and TRBJ2-2; D is possibly TRBD2 (6 bases). V lost 0 bases and J lost 4, with 9 bases in between. Germline loops: CDR1 MNHEY, CDR2 SVGEGT. This CDR3 region has 15 residues. CDR3 coding DNA: TGTGCCAGCAGTTACTCCCGGGGGAGCACCGGGGAGCTGTTTTTT. It encodes CASSYSRGSTGELFF.

The count of this clone is one. CDR3 protein: CSVKTGSNEKLFF. CDR3 DNA: TGCAGCGTGAAGACAGGGTCTAATGAAAAACTGTTTTTT. This rearrangement joins TRBV29-1 to TRBJ1-4, with 7 bases lining up with TRBD1. This CDR3 spans 13 amino acids. Germline assignment: CDR1 SQVTM and CDR2 ANQGSEA. J lost 3 bases, V lost 6 bases, and 4 bases had no gene match.

This clone appeared a single time. V gene TRBV27 combines with J gene TRBJ2-3, with D tentatively TRBD2 (6 bases). The CDR3 is 14 residues long. Germline V gene sequence: CDR1 MNHEY, CDR2 SMNVEV (reference sequence). Trimming stripped 2 bases from V and 3 bases from J, with 9 bases between. The CDR3 sequence: CASSLVGGTDTQYF. Here the CDR3 DNA reads TGTGCCAGCAGTTTAGTAGGAGGGACAGATACGCAGTATTTT.

This clone was detected only once. CDR3 bases: TGCAGCGCCGCGGTGGGGAGGGGCTTCTCCTACGAGCAGTACTTC. Encoded protein: CSAAVGRGFSYEQYF. The rearrangement links TRBV29-1 to TRBJ2-7; TRBD2 aligns across 7 bases. The CDR3 runs 15 residues. Germline lookup yields CDR1 SQVTM and CDR2 ANQGSEA. Germline trimming cut 7 bases from V and 0 bases from J; bases unmatched to any gene: 12.

This chain uses TRBV5-1 with TRBJ2-7; 7 bases are shared with TRBD1. This CDR3 region has 16 residues. Germline lookup yields CDR1 SGHRS and CDR2 YFSETQ. V shed 2 bases and J 0 bases; nucleotides not matched to a gene: 8. CDR3 amino acids: CASSFIPTGSSYEQYF. Here the CDR3 DNA reads TGCGCCAGCAGCTTCATCCCGACAGGGTCCTCCTACGAGCAGTACTTC.

This clone was picked up one time. The chain couples TRBV4-1 to TRBJ2-7; TRBD1 matches at 8 bases. V lost 4 bases and J lost 2; bases outside the gene matches: 13. This CDR3 comprises 17 residues. Germline V lookup: CDR1 MGHRA, CDR2 YSYEKL. This chain's CDR3 is CASSPHPGQGMPYEQYF. The DNA of the CDR3 is TGCGCCAGCAGCCCCCACCCCGGACAGGGAATGCCCTACGAGCAGTACTTC.

This chain links TRBV5-1 with TRBJ2-7, with 7 bases matching TRBD1. The V gene end was trimmed by 4 bases and the J gene end by 2 bases; junction bases not matched to a gene: 12. Germline CDR1 and CDR2: SGHRS and YFSETQ. CDR3 size: 16 residues. This CDR3 reads CASSPGDSLSTYEQYF. CDR3 nucleotide sequence: TGCGCCAGCAGCCCAGGGGACAGTCTTTCTACCTACGAGCAGTACTTC. The full variable domain, in which reference TRBV5-1 and TRBJ2-7 provide the parts outside the CDR3, is KAGVTQTPRYLIKTRGQQVTLSCSPISGHRSVSWYQQTPGQGLQFLFEYFSETQRNKGNFPGRFSGRQFSNSRSEMNVSTLELGDSALYLCASSPGDSLSTYEQYFGPGTRLTVT.